Listed here is a single T cell receptor beta chain. Its antigen is as yet unknown. These data are taken from a study of PD-1 blockade in classical Hodgkin lymphoma. Findings of the study overall: With CD4+ cells, TCR diversity rose significantly by C4D1, but not with CD8+ cells. Healthy donors reportedly exceeded newly diagnosed patients in baseline TCR diversity.

Specified time point: cycle 4 day 1 (C4D1), after more than five weeks of nivolumab. Each of the patients experienced relapse following autologous stem cell transplantation, and their brentuximab vedotin exposure differed. Complete response, partial response or progressive disease was recorded as best response. Data came from immunoSEQ multiplex PCR; TCRdb stores just in-frame clones and leaves some out. This table holds tens of thousands of clones, around 89% found once. Trimming pared 0 bases from V and 4 bases from J, leaving 4 bases between. This CDR3 comprises 12 residues. Germline V CDR1 and CDR2: SGHRS, YFSETQ.

This clonotype was sampled from a human donor with classical Hodgkin lymphoma. The specimen was peripheral blood mononuclear cells (PBMCs), collected before the fourth cycle of nivolumab. The chain has TRBV5-1 and TRBJ1-2; D remains ambiguous. The CDR3 region is CASSLAGYGYTF. As DNA, the CDR3 is TGCGCCAGCAGCTTGGCGGGCTATGGCTACACCTTC.